A single sample is the source of the 21 T cell receptor beta chains below, sequenced in a study of cytomegalovirus exposure and HLA in healthy donors. PCR employed 60 Vbeta and 13 Jbeta primers. Generated by immunoSEQ multiplex PCR, the TCRdb table keeps only in-frame clones and is missing some. This table has approximately 190,000 clones, roughly 80% appearing once. Sequencing used PBMCs. The receptors were sampled from a woman in her twenties or thirties in good health and CMV-seropositive.

In regard to this clone: Other DNA variants within this sample encode the same CDR3. The gene calls are TRBV9 and TRBJ2-3; 10 nucleotides agree with TRBD2. Germline assignment: CDR1 SGDLS and CDR2 YYNGEE. There are 16 residues in the CDR3. With V trimmed by 0 bases and J by 6 bases, 7 bases remained unmatched. The CDR3 DNA sequence: TGTGCCAGCAGCGTAGGGCTAGCGGGAGTTACTGATACGCAGTATTTT. Translated, it gives CASSVGLAGVTDTQYF.

J is TRBJ2-3 and V is TRBV5-1, with a weak D call TRBD2 (6 bases). V lost 0 bases and J 2 bases, leaving 13 bases between the germline ends. CDR3 length: 16 residues. Germline V gene lookup returns CDR1 SGHRS and CDR2 YFSETQ. The chain's CDR3 is CASSLVSAGLTDTQYF. The CDR3 region has the DNA TGCGCCAGCAGCTTGGTTTCCGCGGGACTCACAGATACGCAGTATTTT.

The chain combines TRBV7-2 with TRBJ1-5, with 9 nucleotides matching TRBD1. Germline CDR1 SGHTA, CDR2 FQGNSA. The CDR3 has 15 residues. With V trimmed by 4 bases and J by 3 bases, 4 bases remained unmatched. The CDR3 reads CASSSRQGDNQPQHF. CDR3 sequence (DNA): TGTGCCAGCAGCTCCCGACAGGGGGACAATCAGCCCCAGCATTTT.

The chain links TRBV10-3 to TRBJ2-2; TRBD1 matches 7 bases. Germline values: CDR1 ENHRY, CDR2 SYGVKD. J gave up 7 bases and V 8 bases, and 13 bases lay outside the gene matches. The CDR3 runs 15 residues. CDR3 DNA sequence: TGTGCCATCCAAAGGAGACAGGGCTCCGACGGGGAGCTGTTTTTT. This gives the protein CAIQRRQGSDGELFF.

The chain recombines TRBV4-1 with TRBJ1-2; the D gene is possibly TRBD1 (5 bases). Germline V gene lookup returns CDR1 MGHRA and CDR2 YSYEKL. V gave up 4 bases and J gave up 10 bases, with 16 bases separating them. The CDR3 has 13 amino acids. This chain's CDR3 is CASSPRRTDNYTF. DNA for the CDR3: TGCGCCAGCAGCCCAAGAAGGACGGACAACTACACCTTC.

The chain has TRBV7-9 and TRBJ2-7; TRBD2 matches 10 bases. Per germline, CDR1 SEHNR and CDR2 FQNEAQ (reference sequence). V shed 8 bases and J 7 bases; nucleotides not matched to a gene: 5. The CDR3 length is 12 residues. The CDR3, as DNA: TGTGCCAGCGAAGTAGCGGGAGGAGAGCAGTACTTC. Translating it yields CASEVAGGEQYF.

This rearrangement joins TRBV4-3 to TRBJ1-2; D is unresolved. V was pared by 1 base and J by 8 bases, with 14 bases between. Germline CDR1 LGHNA, CDR2 YSLEER. The CDR3 has 14 residues. This CDR3 is CASSQGRRLGGYTF. CDR3 sequence (DNA): TGCGCCAGCAGCCAAGGGCGGCGGCTTGGAGGCTACACCTTC.

V usage is TRBV2 and J usage is TRBJ2-1; D might be TRBD2 (5 bases). Germline CDR1 reads SNHLY; CDR2 reads FYNNEI. The CDR3 spans 16 residues. V was shortened by 6 bases and J by 1 base, with 16 bases between the two germline ends. As DNA, the CDR3 is TGTGCCAGCAGGGACCGCACTAGAAGGTCCTACAATGAGCAGTTCTTC. Translated, it gives CASRDRTRRSYNEQFF.

The chain employs TRBV6-5 and TRBJ2-2; 8 bases agree with TRBD2. V shed 2 bases, J shed 6 bases, and the junction held 2 bases outside the gene matches. The CDR3 runs to 14 residues. The germline gives CDR1 MNHEY, CDR2 SVGAGI. CDR3 protein: CASSYTAGAGELFF. CDR3 nucleotides: TGTGCCAGCAGTTACACAGCGGGGGCCGGGGAGCTGTTTTTT.

This chain joins TRBV18 and TRBJ2-7; 7 nucleotides align to TRBD1. V was pared by 3 bases and J by 6 bases, with 5 bases of the junction left unmatched. The CDR3 length is 13 residues. Germline CDR1 KGHSH, CDR2 LQKENI. The chain's CDR3 is CASSPMRGLEQYF. The CDR3 DNA reads as TGTGCCAGCTCACCCATGAGGGGGCTCGAGCAGTACTTC.

The chain is built from TRBV9 and TRBJ1-1; possibly TRBD1 for D (6 bases). V was pared by 3 bases and J by 0 bases, with 12 bases between. There are 15 residues in the CDR3. Per germline, CDR1 SGDLS and CDR2 YYNGEE. The DNA of the CDR3 is TGTGCCAGCAGCGGGGATAGGGGGATGAACACTGAAGCTTTCTTT. It yields the protein CASSGDRGMNTEAFF.

The chain joins TRBV6-1 to TRBJ2-5, with 8 bases that match TRBD2. The germline V gene has CDR1 MNHNS and CDR2 SASEGT. The CDR3 is 16 residues long. The J segment lost 5 bases and the V segment lost 3 bases, leaving 11 bases of the junction unmatched. Here the CDR3 DNA reads TGTGCCAGCAGTGAGGCGGGGGGAATGCGGACGGAGACCCAGTACTTC. Its protein product is CASSEAGGMRTETQYF.

This chain links TRBV19 with TRBJ2-1, with TRBD1 identical over 7 bases. J lost 8 bases, V lost 2 bases, and 3 bases had no gene match. The length of the CDR3 is 13 residues. Per the germline V gene, CDR1 is LNHDA and CDR2 is SQIVND (reference sequence). As DNA, the CDR3 is TGTGCCAGTAGTATAAACAGGGGCGATGAGCAGTTCTTC. It specifies CASSINRGDEQFF. The whole variable domain, filled in from reference TRBV19 and TRBJ2-1, reads DGGITQSPKYLFRKEGQNVTLSCEQNLNHDAMYWYRQDPGQGLRLIYYSQIVNDFQKGDIAEGYSVSREKKESFPLTVTSAQKNPTAFYLCASSINRGDEQFFGPGTRLTVL.

This sequence joins TRBV30 and TRBJ1-1; 9 positions agree with TRBD1. With 2 bases clipped from V and 0 bases from J, the junction kept 7 bases outside the gene matches. CDR1 GTSNPN and CDR2 SVGIG come from the germline V gene (reference sequence). This CDR3 is built from 16 residues. In DNA form, the CDR3 reads TGTGCCTGGAGTCACCGGGACAGGGCCTTGAACACTGAAGCTTTCTTT. Translating gives CAWSHRDRALNTEAFF.

J is TRBJ2-1 and V is TRBV10-3, with D uncertain. Trimming shortened V by 10 bases and J by 5 bases, and 9 bases separated the two germline ends. The CDR3 has 11 residues. Looked up from germline, CDR1 is ENHRY and CDR2 is SYGVKD. CDR3 residues: CATSTHNEQFF. DNA for the CDR3: TGTGCCACATCGACTCACAATGAGCAGTTCTTC.

V is TRBV13 and J is TRBJ2-2; TRBD1 matches at 8 bases. V gave up 3 bases and J gave up 8 bases; unmatched junction bases: 5. The length of the CDR3 is 14 residues. Germline assignment: CDR1 PRHDT and CDR2 FYEKMQ (reference sequence). CDR3 region: CASSLGTGSGELFF. The CDR3 region has the DNA TGTGCCAGCAGCTTGGGGACAGGTTCGGGGGAGCTGTTTTTT.

The chain employs TRBV5-4 and TRBJ1-1; 7 bases agree with TRBD1. V was clipped by 4 bases and J by 5 bases; unmatched bases: 8. CDR1 is SGHNT, CDR2 YYREEE, per germline (reference sequence). The CDR3 length is 14 residues. In nucleotides, the CDR3 is TGTGCCAGCAGCCGAGGCAGGGGGGCGACTGAAGCTTTCTTT. This encodes CASSRGRGATEAFF.

This sequence joins TRBV7-9 and TRBJ2-7; a possible D gene is TRBD1 (6 bases). Trimming took 5 bases from V and 5 from J, leaving 13 bases between them. Germline-derived CDR1 and CDR2 are SEHNR and FQNEAQ (reference sequence). The CDR3 runs to 13 residues. CDR3 protein: CASSNREFHEQYF. DNA of the CDR3: TGTGCCAGCAGCAACAGGGAATTCCACGAGCAGTACTTC.

The rearrangement links TRBV11-2 to TRBJ1-3; 10 bases line up with TRBD1. The germline V gene encodes CDR1 SGHAT and CDR2 FQNNGV. Trimming at V came to 5 bases and at J to 0 bases, leaving 13 bases not matched to a gene. The CDR3 is 19 residues long. The CDR3 sequence: CASSLRDRGTYRSGNTIYF. The CDR3 DNA is TGTGCCAGCAGCCTCCGGGACAGGGGCACCTATCGCTCTGGAAACACCATATATTTT.

This clone was counted only a few times. The chain combines TRBV7-2 with TRBJ2-5, with 7 bases aligning to TRBD2. Germline-derived CDR1 and CDR2 are SGHTA and FQGNSA. Trimming at V came to 1 base and at J to 4 bases, leaving 6 bases not matched to a gene. The CDR3 covers 15 residues. The CDR3 loop is CASSLVGGGGETQYF. As DNA, the CDR3 is TGTGCCAGCAGCTTAGTTGGTGGGGGGGGAGAGACCCAGTACTTC. Full variable domain (rest looked up from reference TRBV7-2 and TRBJ2-5): GAGVSQSPSNKVTEKGKDVELRCDPISGHTALYWYRQSLGQGLEFLIYFQGNSAPDKSGLPSDRFSAERTGGSVSTLTIQRTQQEDSAVYLCASSLVGGGGETQYFGPGTRLLVL.

The CDR3 sequence: CASSLLAGIYNEQFF. Here the CDR3 DNA reads TGTGCCAGCAGCCTACTAGCGGGGATTTACAATGAGCAGTTCTTC. The chain carries TRBV7-9 and TRBJ2-1; 10 bases are a match to TRBD2. The CDR3 length is 15 residues. The germline V gene encodes CDR1 SEHNR and CDR2 FQNEAQ (reference sequence). J gave up 4 bases and V 5 bases, and 5 bases lay outside the gene matches.